These T cell receptor beta chains were read from a single sample in a study of T cell changes during pregnancy in multiple sclerosis. The assay was immunoSEQ multiplex PCR, and TCRdb's table has in-frame clones only and misses some. The repertoire consists of about 92,000 clones, with almost 95% occurring once and the leading ten covering 2.6%. The sequencing used peripheral blood, collected in the first trimester of pregnancy. The receptors here all came from a female donor with multiple sclerosis, enrolled in a pregnancy study. Both conserved end residues are part of each CDR3. The order of the fields is V gene, CDR3 protein.

V gene: TRBV14; CDR3 protein: CASSHAYTGLAGGPLNIQYF
V gene: TRBV28; CDR3 protein: CASSSRLAGGHEQYF
V gene: TRBV21-1; CDR3 protein: CASSKLAGLYEQYF
V gene: TRBV7-8; CDR3 protein: CATGLWGRDAAGGRTDTQYF
V gene: TRBV7-7; CDR3 protein: CASSLGGPGVDNEQFF
V gene: TRBV7-2; CDR3 protein: CASSLSGDRGDQPQHF
V gene: TRBV7-6; CDR3 protein: CASSTEGGALAGEEQYF
V gene: TRBV27; CDR3 protein: CASSLRQLVTGELFF
V gene: TRBV2; CDR3 protein: CASSRDSTSTDTQYF
V gene: TRBV6-1; CDR3 protein: CASSEWGLRDQPQHF
V gene: TRBV28; CDR3 protein: CASRAGGVEKLFF
V gene: TRBV9; CDR3 protein: CASGPLAGGYEQYF
V gene: TRBV27; CDR3 protein: CASSFSYTYEQYF
V gene: TRBV29-1; CDR3 protein: CSGRQGAGELFF
V gene: TRBV2; CDR3 protein: CASGLAGFENIQYF
V gene: TRBV28; CDR3 protein: CASSTAEGGLAGWETQYF
V gene: TRBV27; CDR3 protein: CASRGQGNEKLFF
V gene: TRBV6-1; CDR3 protein: CASSEGQAAYEQYF
V gene: TRBV13; CDR3 protein: CASSDTSESSYEQYF
V gene: TRBV29-1; CDR3 protein: CSIKRGGLGEKLFF
V gene: TRBV9; CDR3 protein: CASSVDGRAGNTIYF
V gene: TRBV27; CDR3 protein: CASSLSAGNTGELFF
V gene: TRBV5-1; CDR3 protein: CASSLKGMNTEAFF
V gene: TRBV5-1; CDR3 protein: CASSLGTGTGNTIYF
V gene: TRBV2; CDR3 protein: CASREGTGDYEQYF
V gene: TRBV19; CDR3 protein: CASSGSGVPNTGELFF
V gene: TRBV5-1; CDR3 protein: CASSLQSLAKNIQYF
V gene: TRBV9; CDR3 protein: CASTPQGTTAEAFF
V gene: TRBV19; CDR3 protein: CASRTWGAQPSGANVLTF
V gene: TRBV19; CDR3 protein: CASSMFPLAGVQIAEQYF
V gene: TRBV9; CDR3 protein: CASSVDQGRDYGYTF
V gene: TRBV10-2; CDR3 protein: CASNGIMQGFSYEQYF
V gene: TRBV5-4; CDR3 protein: CASSFPGGSSYEQYF
V gene: TRBV28; CDR3 protein: CASRTDSFNTEAFF
V gene: TRBV9; CDR3 protein: CASSVGGQPGNEKLFF
V gene: TRBV7-9; CDR3 protein: CASSPTTGRGTEAFF
V gene: TRBV13; CDR3 protein: CASSPGGIPYEQYF
V gene: TRBV28; CDR3 protein: CASSRPGQGQPQHF
V gene: TRBV9; CDR3 protein: CASSVGLAGPNEQFF
V gene: TRBV19; CDR3 protein: CASKVRQGPTGELFF
V gene: TRBV28; CDR3 protein: CASSFPGNVSGTGRKTQYF
V gene: TRBV7-9; CDR3 protein: CASSRDSVKAFF
V gene: TRBV5-1; CDR3 protein: CASSLWPNTGELFF
V gene: TRBV28; CDR3 protein: CASSLGRTGGAGTQYF
V gene: TRBV7-2; CDR3 protein: CASSSGQTHYGYTF
V gene: TRBV5-1; CDR3 protein: CASSRTIQETQYF
V gene: TRBV5-6; CDR3 protein: CASSLFRRSSYEQYF
V gene: TRBV29-1; CDR3 protein: CSVAGAGYEQYF
V gene: TRBV30; CDR3 protein: CAWTGGKNYGYTF
V gene: TRBV27; CDR3 protein: CASGLAGGPTQYF
V gene: TRBV5-1; CDR3 protein: CASSLAVGQAGEQYF
V gene: TRBV27; CDR3 protein: CASLKGRGTGRDTDTQYF